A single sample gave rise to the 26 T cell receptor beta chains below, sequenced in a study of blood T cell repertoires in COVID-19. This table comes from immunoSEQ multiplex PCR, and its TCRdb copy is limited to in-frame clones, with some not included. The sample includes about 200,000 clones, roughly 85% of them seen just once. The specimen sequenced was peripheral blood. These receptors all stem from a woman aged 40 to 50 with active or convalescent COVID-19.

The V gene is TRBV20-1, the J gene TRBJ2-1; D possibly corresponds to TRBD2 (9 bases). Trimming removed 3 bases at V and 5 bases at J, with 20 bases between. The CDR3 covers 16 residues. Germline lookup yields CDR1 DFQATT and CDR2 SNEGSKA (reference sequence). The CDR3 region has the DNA TGCAGTGCTAGTCCCCAGGGGGCTAGCGGGGACAATGAGCAGTTCTTC. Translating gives CSASPQGASGDNEQFF.

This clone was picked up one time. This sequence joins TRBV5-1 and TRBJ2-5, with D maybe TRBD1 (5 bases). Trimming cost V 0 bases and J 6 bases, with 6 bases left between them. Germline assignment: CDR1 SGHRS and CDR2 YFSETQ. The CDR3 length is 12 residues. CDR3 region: CASSLEGQTQYF. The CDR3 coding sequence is TGCGCCAGCAGCTTGGAGGGGCAGACCCAGTACTTC.

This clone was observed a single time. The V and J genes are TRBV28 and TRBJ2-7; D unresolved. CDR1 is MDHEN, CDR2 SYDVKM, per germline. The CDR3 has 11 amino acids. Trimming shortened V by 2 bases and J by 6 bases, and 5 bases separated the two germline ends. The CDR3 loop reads CASSLMREQYF. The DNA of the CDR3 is TGTGCCAGCAGTTTAATGCGCGAGCAGTACTTC.

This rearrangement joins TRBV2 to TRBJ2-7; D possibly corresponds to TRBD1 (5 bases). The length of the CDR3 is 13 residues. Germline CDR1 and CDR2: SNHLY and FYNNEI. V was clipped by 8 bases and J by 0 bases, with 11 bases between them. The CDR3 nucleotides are TGTGCCAGCCTTCAGGACAACTCCTACGAGCAGTACTTC. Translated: CASLQDNSYEQYF.

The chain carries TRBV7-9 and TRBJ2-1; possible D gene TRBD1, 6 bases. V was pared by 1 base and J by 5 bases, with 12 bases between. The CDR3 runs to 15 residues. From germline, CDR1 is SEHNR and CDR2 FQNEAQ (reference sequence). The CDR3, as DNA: TGTGCCAGCAGCTTAGGACAGGTTTACCACAATGAGCAGTTCTTC. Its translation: CASSLGQVYHNEQFF.

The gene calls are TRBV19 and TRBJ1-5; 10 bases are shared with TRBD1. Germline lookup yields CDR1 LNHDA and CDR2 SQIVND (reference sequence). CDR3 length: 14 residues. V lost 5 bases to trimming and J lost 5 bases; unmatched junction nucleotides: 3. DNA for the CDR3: TGTGCCAGTAGTTTGACAGGGGGCTATCAGCCCCAGCATTTT. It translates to CASSLTGGYQPQHF.

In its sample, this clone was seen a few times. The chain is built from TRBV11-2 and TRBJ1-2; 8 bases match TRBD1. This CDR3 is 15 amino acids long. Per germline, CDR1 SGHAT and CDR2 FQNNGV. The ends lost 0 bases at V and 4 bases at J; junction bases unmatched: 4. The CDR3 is CASSLEAGGVYGYTF. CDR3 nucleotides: TGTGCCAGCAGCTTAGAAGCAGGGGGCGTCTATGGCTACACCTTC.

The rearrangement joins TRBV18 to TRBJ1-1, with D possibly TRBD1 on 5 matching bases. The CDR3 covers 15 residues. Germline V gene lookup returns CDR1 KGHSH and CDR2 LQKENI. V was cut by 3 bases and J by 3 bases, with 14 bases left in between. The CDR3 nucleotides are TGTGCCAGCTCACCCACGGCCTCAGGGTACACTGAAGCTTTCTTT. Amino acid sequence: CASSPTASGYTEAFF. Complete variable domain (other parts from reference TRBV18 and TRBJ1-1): NAGVMQNPRHLVRRRGQEARLRCSPMKGHSHVYWYRQLPEEGLKFMVYLQKENIIDESGMPKERFSAEFPKEGPSILRIQQVVRGDSAAYFCASSPTASGYTEAFFGQGTRLTVV.

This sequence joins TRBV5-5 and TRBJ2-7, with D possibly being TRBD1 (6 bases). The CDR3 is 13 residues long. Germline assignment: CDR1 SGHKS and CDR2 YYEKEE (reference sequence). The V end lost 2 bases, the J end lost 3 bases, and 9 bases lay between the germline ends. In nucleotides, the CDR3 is TGTGCCAGCAGCTTCCGACAGGTCTACGAGCAGTACTTC. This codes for CASSFRQVYEQYF. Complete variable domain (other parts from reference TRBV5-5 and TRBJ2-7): DAGVTQSPTHLIKTRGQQVTLRCSPISGHKSVSWYQQVLGQGPQFIFQYYEKEERGRGNFPDRFSARQFPNYSSELNVNALLLGDSALYLCASSFRQVYEQYFGPGTRLTVT.

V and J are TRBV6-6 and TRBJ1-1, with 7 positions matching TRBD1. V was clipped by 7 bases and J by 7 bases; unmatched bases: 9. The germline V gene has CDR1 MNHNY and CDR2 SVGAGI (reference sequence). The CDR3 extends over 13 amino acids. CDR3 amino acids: CASILTGENEAFF. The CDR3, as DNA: TGTGCCAGCATACTAACAGGGGAAAATGAAGCTTTCTTT.

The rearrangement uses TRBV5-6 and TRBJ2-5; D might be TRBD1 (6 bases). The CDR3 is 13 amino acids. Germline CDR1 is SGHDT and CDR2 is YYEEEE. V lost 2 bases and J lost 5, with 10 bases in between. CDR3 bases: TGTGCCAGCAGCTTAGGCAGGGGCGAGACCCAGTACTTC. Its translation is CASSLGRGETQYF.

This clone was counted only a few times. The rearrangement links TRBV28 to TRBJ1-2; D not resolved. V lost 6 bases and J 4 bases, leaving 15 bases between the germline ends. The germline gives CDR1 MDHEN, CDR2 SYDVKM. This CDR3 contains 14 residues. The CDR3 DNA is TGTGCCAGCAGACCCGGGAGGGTTTCCTATGGCTACACCTTC. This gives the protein CASRPGRVSYGYTF.

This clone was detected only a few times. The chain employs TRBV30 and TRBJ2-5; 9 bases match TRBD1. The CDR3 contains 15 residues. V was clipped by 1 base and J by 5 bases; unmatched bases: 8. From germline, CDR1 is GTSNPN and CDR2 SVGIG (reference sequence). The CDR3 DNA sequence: TGTGCCTGGAGTGCCGGGACAGGGCTATACGAGACCCAGTACTTC. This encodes CAWSAGTGLYETQYF.

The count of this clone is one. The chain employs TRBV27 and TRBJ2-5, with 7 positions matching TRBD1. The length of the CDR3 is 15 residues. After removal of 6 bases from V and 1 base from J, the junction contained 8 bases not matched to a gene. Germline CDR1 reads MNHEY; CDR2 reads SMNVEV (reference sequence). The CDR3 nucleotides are TGTGCCAGCAGCACCGGCTGGGACAGCCAAGAGACCCAGTACTTC. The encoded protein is CASSTGWDSQETQYF.

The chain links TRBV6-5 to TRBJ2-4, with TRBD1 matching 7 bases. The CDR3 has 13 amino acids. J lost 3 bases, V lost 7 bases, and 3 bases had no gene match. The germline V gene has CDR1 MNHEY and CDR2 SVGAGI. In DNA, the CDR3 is TGTGCCAGCAAAGACAGGGTCAAAAACATTCAGTACTTC. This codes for CASKDRVKNIQYF.

The CDR3 reads CASSLGLAGVGSYEQYF. The CDR3 DNA reads as TGTGCCAGCAGCCTTGGACTAGCGGGAGTGGGCTCCTACGAGCAGTACTTC. V usage is TRBV3-1 (or the pseudogene TRBV3-2) and J usage is TRBJ2-7; 13 bases agree with TRBD2. The J segment lost 0 bases and the V segment lost 4 bases, leaving 6 bases of the junction unmatched. Germline V CDR1 and CDR2: LGHDT, YNNKEL (reference sequence). This CDR3 spans 17 amino acids.

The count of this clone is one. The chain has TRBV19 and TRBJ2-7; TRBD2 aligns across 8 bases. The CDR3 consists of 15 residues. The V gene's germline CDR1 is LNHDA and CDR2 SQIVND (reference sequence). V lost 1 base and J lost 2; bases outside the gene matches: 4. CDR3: CASSIGGGLAYEQYF. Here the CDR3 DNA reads TGTGCCAGTAGTATAGGAGGGGGACTAGCCTACGAGCAGTACTTC. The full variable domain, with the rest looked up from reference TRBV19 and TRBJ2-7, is DGGITQSPKYLFRKEGQNVTLSCEQNLNHDAMYWYRQDPGQGLRLIYYSQIVNDFQKGDIAEGYSVSREKKESFPLTVTSAQKNPTAFYLCASSIGGGLAYEQYFGPGTRLTVT.

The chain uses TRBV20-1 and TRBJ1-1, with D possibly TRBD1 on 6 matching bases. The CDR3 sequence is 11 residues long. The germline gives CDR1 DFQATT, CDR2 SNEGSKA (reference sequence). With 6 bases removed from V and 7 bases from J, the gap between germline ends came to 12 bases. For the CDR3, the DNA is TGCAGTGCGGTTCGGGGACATGAAGCTTTCTTT. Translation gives CSAVRGHEAFF.

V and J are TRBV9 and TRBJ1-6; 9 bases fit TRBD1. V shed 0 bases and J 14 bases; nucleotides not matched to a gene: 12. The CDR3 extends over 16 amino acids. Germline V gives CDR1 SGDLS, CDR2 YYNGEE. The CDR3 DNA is TGTGCCAGCAGCGTAGGTCCTCGGGACAGGGACGGATCCCTCCACTTT. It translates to CASSVGPRDRDGSLHF. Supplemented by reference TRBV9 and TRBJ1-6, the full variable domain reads DSGVTQTPKHLITATGQRVTLRCSPRSGDLSVYWYQQSLDQGLQFLIQYYNGEERAKGNILERFSAQQFPDLHSELNLSSLELGDSALYFCASSVGPRDRDGSLHFGNGTRLTVT.

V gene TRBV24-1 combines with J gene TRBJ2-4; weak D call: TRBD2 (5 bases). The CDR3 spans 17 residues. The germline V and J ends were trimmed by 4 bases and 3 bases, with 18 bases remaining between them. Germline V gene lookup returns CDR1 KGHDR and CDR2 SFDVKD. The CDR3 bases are TGTGCCACCAGTGACTCCACCATGAGGGTTGGCAAAAACATTCAGTACTTC. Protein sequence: CATSDSTMRVGKNIQYF.

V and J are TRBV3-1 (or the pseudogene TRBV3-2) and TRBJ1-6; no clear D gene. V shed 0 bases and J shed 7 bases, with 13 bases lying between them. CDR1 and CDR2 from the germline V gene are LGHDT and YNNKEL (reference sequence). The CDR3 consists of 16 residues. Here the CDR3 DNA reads TGTGCCAGCAGCCAAGACACAAACACGCCAAATTCACCCCTCCACTTT. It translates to CASSQDTNTPNSPLHF.

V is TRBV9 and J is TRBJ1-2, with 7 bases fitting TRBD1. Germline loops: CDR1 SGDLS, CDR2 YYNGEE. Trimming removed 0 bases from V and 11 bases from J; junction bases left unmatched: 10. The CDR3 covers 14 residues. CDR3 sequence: CASSVDSLGRGYTF. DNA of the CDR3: TGTGCCAGCAGCGTAGACAGTCTTGGCAGGGGGTACACCTTC.

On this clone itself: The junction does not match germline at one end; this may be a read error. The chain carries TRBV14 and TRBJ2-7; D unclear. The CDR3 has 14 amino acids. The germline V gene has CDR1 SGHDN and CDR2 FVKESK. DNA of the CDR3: TGTGCCAGCAGCAAAGAACCTGGTGGCCTTGAGCAGTACTTC. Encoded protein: CASSKEPGGLEQYF.

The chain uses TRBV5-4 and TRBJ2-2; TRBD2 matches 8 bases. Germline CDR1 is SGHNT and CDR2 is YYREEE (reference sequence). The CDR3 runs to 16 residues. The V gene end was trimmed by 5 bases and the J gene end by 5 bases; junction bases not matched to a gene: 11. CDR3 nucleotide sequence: TGTGCCAGCAGTCCCCGCAGGACTAGCAATACCGGGGAGCTGTTTTTT. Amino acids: CASSPRRTSNTGELFF. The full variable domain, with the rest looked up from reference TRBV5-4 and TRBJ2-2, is ETGVTQSPTHLIKTRGQQVTLRCSSQSGHNTVSWYQQALGQGPQFIFQYYREEENGRGNFPPRFSGLQFPNYSSELNVNALELDDSALYLCASSPRRTSNTGELFFGEGSRLTVL.

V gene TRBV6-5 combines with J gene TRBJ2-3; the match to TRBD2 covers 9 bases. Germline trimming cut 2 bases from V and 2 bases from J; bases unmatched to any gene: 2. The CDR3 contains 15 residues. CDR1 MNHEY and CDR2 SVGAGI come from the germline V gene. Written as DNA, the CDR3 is TGTGCCAGCAGTTACCGCGGGGGGGACACAGATACGCAGTATTTT. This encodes CASSYRGGDTDTQYF.

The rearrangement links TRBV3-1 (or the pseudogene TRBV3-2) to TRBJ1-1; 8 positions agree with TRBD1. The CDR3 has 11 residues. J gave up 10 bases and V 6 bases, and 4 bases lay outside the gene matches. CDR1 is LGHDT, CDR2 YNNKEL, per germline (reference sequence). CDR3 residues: CASSRGQGAFF. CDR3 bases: TGTGCCAGCAGTCGAGGACAGGGAGCTTTCTTT.